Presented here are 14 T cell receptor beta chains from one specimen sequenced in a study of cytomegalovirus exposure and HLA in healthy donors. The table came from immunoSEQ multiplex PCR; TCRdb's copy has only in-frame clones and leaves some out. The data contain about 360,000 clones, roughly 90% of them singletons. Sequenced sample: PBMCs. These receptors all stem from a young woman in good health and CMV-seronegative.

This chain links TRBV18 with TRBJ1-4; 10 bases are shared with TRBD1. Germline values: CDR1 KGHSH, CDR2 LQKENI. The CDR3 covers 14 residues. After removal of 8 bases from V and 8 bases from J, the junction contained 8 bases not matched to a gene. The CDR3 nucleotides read TGTGCCAGCCGCCAGGGACAGGGGCACGAAAAACTGTTTTTT. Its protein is CASRQGQGHEKLFF.

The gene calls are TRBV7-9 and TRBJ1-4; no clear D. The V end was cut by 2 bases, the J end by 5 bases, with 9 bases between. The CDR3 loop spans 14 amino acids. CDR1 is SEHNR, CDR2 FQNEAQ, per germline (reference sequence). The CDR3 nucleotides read TGTGCCAGCAGCTTAATGCGGCTGAATGAAAAACTGTTTTTT. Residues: CASSLMRLNEKLFF. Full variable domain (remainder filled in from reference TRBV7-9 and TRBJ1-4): DTGVSQNPRHKITKRGQNVTFRCDPISEHNRLYWYRQTLGQGPEFLTYFQNEAQLEKSRLLSDRFSAERPKGSFSTLEIQRTEQGDSAMYLCASSLMRLNEKLFFGSGTQLSVL.

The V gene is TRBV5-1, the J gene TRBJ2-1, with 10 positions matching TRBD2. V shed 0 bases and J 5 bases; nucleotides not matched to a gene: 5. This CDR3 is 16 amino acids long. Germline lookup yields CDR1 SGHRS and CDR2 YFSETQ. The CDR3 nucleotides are TGCGCCAGCAGCTTGGGGTCTACTAGCGGGGACAATGAGCAGTTCTTC. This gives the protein CASSLGSTSGDNEQFF.

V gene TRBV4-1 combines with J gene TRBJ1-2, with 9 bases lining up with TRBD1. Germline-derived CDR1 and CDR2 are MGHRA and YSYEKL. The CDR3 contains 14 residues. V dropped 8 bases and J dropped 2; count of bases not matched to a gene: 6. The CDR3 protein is CASVPGTGNYGYTF. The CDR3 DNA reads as TGCGCCAGCGTGCCCGGGACAGGGAACTATGGCTACACCTTC.

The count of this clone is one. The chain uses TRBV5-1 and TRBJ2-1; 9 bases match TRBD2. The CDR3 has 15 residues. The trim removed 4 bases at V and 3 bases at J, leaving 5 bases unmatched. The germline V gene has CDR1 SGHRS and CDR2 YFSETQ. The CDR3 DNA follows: TGCGCCAGCAGCCCAGCGGGAGGTATCTACAATGAGCAGTTCTTC. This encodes CASSPAGGIYNEQFF.

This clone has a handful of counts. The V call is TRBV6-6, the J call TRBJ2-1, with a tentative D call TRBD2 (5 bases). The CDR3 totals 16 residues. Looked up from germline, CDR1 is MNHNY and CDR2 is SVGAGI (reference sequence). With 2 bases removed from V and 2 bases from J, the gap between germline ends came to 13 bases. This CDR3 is CASSYRPGKAYNEQFF. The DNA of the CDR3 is TGTGCCAGCAGTTACCGTCCGGGAAAGGCCTACAATGAGCAGTTCTTC.

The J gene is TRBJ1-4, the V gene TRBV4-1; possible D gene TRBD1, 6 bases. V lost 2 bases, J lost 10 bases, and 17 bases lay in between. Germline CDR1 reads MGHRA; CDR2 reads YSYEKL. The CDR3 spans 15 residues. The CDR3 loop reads CASSQQDGGGGKLFF. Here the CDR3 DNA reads TGCGCCAGCAGCCAACAGGACGGGGGCGGGGGAAAACTGTTTTTT.

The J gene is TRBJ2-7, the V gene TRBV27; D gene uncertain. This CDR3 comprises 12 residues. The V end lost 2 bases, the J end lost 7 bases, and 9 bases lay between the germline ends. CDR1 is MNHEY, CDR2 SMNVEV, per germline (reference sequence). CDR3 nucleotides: TGTGCCAGCAGTTTAGGGCGATCGGAGCAGTACTTC. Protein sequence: CASSLGRSEQYF.

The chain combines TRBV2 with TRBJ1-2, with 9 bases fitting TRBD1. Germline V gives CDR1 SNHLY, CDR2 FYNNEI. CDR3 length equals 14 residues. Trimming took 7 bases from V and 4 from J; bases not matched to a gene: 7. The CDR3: CASNRQGGIYGYTF. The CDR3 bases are TGTGCCAGCAACCGACAGGGGGGAATCTATGGCTACACCTTC.

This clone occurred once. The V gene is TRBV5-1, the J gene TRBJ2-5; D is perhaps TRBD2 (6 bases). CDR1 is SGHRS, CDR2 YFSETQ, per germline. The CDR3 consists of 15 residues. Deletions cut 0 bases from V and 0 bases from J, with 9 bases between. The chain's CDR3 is CASSLGSSDQETQYF. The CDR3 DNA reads TGCGCCAGCAGCTTGGGTTCTAGCGACCAAGAGACCCAGTACTTC.

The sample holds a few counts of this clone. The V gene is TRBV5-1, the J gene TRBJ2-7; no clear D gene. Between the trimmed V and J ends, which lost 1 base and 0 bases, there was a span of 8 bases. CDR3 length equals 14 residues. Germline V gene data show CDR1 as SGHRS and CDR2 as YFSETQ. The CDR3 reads CASSLQSSSYEQYF. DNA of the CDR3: TGCGCCAGCAGCTTGCAGTCTAGCTCCTACGAGCAGTACTTC.

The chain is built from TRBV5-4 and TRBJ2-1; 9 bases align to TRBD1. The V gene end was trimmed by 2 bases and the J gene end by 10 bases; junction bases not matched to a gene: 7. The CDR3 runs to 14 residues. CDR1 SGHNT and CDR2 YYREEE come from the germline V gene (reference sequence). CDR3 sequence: CASSFGQGLIEQFF. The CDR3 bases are TGTGCCAGCAGCTTCGGACAGGGGCTCATAGAGCAGTTCTTC.

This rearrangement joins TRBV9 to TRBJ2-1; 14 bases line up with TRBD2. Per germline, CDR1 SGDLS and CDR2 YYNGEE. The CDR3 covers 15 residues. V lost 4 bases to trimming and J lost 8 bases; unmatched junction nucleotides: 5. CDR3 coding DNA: TGTGCCAGCAGCCTCGGGACTAGCGGGAGCTATGAGCAGTTCTTC. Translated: CASSLGTSGSYEQFF.

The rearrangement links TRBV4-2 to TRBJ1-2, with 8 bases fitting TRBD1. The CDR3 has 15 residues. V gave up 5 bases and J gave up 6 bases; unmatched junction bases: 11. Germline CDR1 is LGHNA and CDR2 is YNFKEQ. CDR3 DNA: TGTGCCAGCAGCTCGCGGACAGCAGGGGGCGATGGCTACACCTTC. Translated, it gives CASSSRTAGGDGYTF.